The TCR beta chain under discussion was sequenced for a study of T cells in Graves' hyperthyroidism and ophthalmopathy. General study findings and limits: Most thyroid clonotypes expanded above 0.001 were also detected in blood.

It was RNA transcripts that yielded the amplified TCR beta CDR3 regions. The HTBI primer set served for first-round RT-PCR of the TCR CDR3. Using its own MiXCR run on the multiplex PCR reads, TCRdb lists one record per CDR3 protein. The sample lists hundreds of thousands of distinct CDR3 sequences; 15% to 18% were seen once. This CDR3 is built from 15 residues. With 4 bases clipped from V and 7 bases from J, the junction kept 7 bases outside the gene matches. Germline-derived CDR1 and CDR2 are SGDLS and YYNGEE. This clonotype was recorded many times. What it recognizes is unknown. Reasons for excluding patients were uncontrolled infection, other autoimmune disease, pregnancy or lactation.

The chain couples TRBV9 to TRBJ1-6, with 8 bases fitting TRBD1. The sequenced sample consisted of blood. The sequence was obtained from a woman aged 18-29 years with Graves' hyperthyroidism. The CDR3 is CASSTQTGVNSPLHF. The CDR3 coding sequence is TGTGCCAGCAGCACACAGACAGGGGTAAATTCACCCCTCCACTTT.